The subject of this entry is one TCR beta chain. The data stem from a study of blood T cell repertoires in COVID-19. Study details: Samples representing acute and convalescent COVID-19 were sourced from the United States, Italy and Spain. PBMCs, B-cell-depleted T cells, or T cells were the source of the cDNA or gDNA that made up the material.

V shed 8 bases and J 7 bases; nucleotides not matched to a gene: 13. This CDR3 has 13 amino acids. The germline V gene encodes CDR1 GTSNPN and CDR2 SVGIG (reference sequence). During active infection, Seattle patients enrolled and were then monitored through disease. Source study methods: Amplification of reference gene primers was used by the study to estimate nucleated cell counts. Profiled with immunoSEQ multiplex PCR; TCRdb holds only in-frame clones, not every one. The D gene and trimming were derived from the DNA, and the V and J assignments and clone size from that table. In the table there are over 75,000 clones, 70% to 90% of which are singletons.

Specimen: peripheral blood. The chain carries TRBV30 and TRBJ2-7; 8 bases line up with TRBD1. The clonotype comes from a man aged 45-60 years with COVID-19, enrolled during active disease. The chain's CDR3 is CAGEGQGRKEQYF. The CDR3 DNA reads TGTGCCGGGGAAGGACAGGGTAGAAAGGAGCAGTACTTC.